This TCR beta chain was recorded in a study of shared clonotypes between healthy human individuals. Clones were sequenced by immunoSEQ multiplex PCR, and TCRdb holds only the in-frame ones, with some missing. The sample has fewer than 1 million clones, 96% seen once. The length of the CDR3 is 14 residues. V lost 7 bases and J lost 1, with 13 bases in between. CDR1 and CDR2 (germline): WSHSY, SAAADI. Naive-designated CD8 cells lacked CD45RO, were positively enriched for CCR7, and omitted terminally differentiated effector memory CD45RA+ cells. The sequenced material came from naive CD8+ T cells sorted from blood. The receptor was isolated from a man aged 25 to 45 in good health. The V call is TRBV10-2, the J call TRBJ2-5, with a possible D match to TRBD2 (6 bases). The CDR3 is CASIGGDFQETQYF. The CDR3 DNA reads TGCGCCAGCATCGGAGGGGATTTCCAAGAGACCCAGTACTTC.